The 22 T cell receptor beta chains below were found in one sample sequenced in a study of shared clonotypes between healthy human individuals. Assay used: immunoSEQ multiplex PCR; TCRdb lists only in-frame clones, some missing. The repertoire holds 650,000 to 800,000 clones, with about two thirds as singletons. Sequencing was carried out using memory CD4+ T cells sorted from blood. Subset in this sample: CD45RA-negative fraction. These receptor sequences come from a woman aged 25-40 years in good health.

The gene calls are TRBV5-5 and TRBJ2-1; D is tentatively TRBD1 or TRBD2 (5 bases each). Per the germline V gene, CDR1 is SGHKS and CDR2 is YYEKEE (reference sequence). V was clipped by 6 bases and J by 4 bases, with 14 bases between them. This CDR3 is 14 amino acids long. CDR3 amino acids: CASILGPTYNEQFF. The CDR3 DNA sequence: TGTGCCAGCATATTGGGACCGACATACAATGAGCAGTTCTTC.

The J gene is TRBJ2-7, the V gene TRBV7-2, with TRBD2 matching over 9 bases. The V segment lost 0 bases and the J segment 7 bases; nucleotides outside the gene matches: 4. Germline V gives CDR1 SGHTA, CDR2 FQGNSA. CDR3 length: 14 amino acids. CDR3 DNA: TGTGCCAGCAGCTTAGCGCGGGGGGGCGCGGAGCAGTACTTC. Translated: CASSLARGGAEQYF.

The chain uses TRBV6-5 and TRBJ1-1, with no clear D. The CDR3 has 16 amino acids. Trimming left V 4 bases short and J 0 bases short, with 15 bases between. Germline-derived CDR1 and CDR2 are MNHEY and SVGAGI. The chain's CDR3 is CASSSSSLAMNTEAFF. CDR3 nucleotide sequence: TGTGCCAGCAGTTCCTCCTCCTTAGCCATGAACACTGAAGCTTTCTTT.

This chain connects TRBV4-1 to TRBJ2-3, with TRBD2 identical over 13 bases. From germline, CDR1 is MGHRA and CDR2 YSYEKL. This CDR3 has 16 residues. Germline trimming cut 4 bases from V and 5 bases from J; bases unmatched to any gene: 6. The CDR3: CASSPRLAGGLDTQYF. The CDR3 bases are TGCGCCAGCAGCCCAAGACTAGCGGGAGGTTTAGATACGCAGTATTTT.

J is TRBJ2-3 and V is TRBV2; D possibly corresponds to TRBD2 (5 bases). The CDR3 spans 16 residues. Germline CDR1 is SNHLY and CDR2 is FYNNEI. V lost 2 bases to trimming and J lost 3 bases, with 15 bases between them. CDR3 bases: TGTGCCAGCAGTGAAAAAGCGGCGGGTCTGACAGATACGCAGTATTTT. Translation gives CASSEKAAGLTDTQYF. The complete variable domain, with remaining parts taken from reference TRBV2 and TRBJ2-3, reads EPEVTQTPSHQVTQMGQEVILRCVPISNHLYFYWYRQILGQKVEFLVSFYNNEISEKSEIFDDQFSVERPDGSNFTLKIRSTKLEDSAMYFCASSEKAAGLTDTQYFGPGTRLTVL.

The chain is built from TRBV7-2 and TRBJ2-3; TRBD1 matches at 10 bases. Germline assignment: CDR1 SGHTA and CDR2 FQGNSA. V trimming: 5 bases; J trimming: 4 bases; junction bases outside the gene matches: 3. This CDR3 spans 14 amino acids. CDR3 sequence: CASSRDRGSDTQYF. The CDR3 DNA sequence: TGTGCCAGCAGCAGGGACAGGGGATCAGATACGCAGTATTTT.

J is TRBJ2-7 and V is TRBV5-5; D is possibly TRBD2 (5 bases). The CDR3 length is 15 residues. Per the germline V gene, CDR1 is SGHKS and CDR2 is YYEKEE (reference sequence). Trimming stripped 0 bases from V and 2 bases from J, with 12 bases between. The CDR3 DNA reads TGTGCCAGCAGCTTGGAAGGGCGGGCTACCTACGAGCAGTACTTC. Protein product: CASSLEGRATYEQYF.

The J gene is TRBJ1-5, the V gene TRBV9, with D unresolved. CDR1 is SGDLS and CDR2 is YYNGEE in the germline V gene. The CDR3 covers 14 residues. Trimming took 0 bases from V and 5 from J, leaving 9 bases between them. CDR3 in DNA: TGTGCCAGCAGCGTAGCCGGGGTTGATCAGCCCCAGCATTTT. Translation: CASSVAGVDQPQHF.

This chain connects TRBV19 to TRBJ2-7; 8 nucleotides line up with TRBD1. The germline V gene has CDR1 LNHDA and CDR2 SQIVND (reference sequence). V shed 5 bases and J 3 bases; nucleotides not matched to a gene: 9. The CDR3 consists of 15 residues. Here the CDR3 reads CASSSVGQGFYEQYF. The CDR3 region has the DNA TGTGCCAGTAGTTCCGTAGGACAGGGATTCTACGAGCAGTACTTC.

The V call is TRBV5-4, the J call TRBJ2-6; D unresolved. CDR3 length equals 15 residues. The germline V and J ends were trimmed by 2 bases and 0 bases, with 6 bases remaining between them. From germline, CDR1 is SGHNT and CDR2 YYREEE (reference sequence). The CDR3 sequence: CASSFFNSGANVLTF. The CDR3 DNA is TGTGCCAGCAGCTTTTTTAACTCTGGGGCCAACGTCCTGACTTTC.

This clone was recorded only once. The rearrangement links TRBV9 to TRBJ2-7, with D possibly TRBD1 on 5 matching bases. Germline CDR1 reads SGDLS; CDR2 reads YYNGEE. The CDR3 spans 15 residues. Trimming removed 4 bases at V and 0 bases at J, with 14 bases between. CDR3 sequence reads: CASSPARVSSYEQYF. The CDR3 DNA sequence: TGTGCCAGCAGCCCCGCCAGGGTTAGCTCCTACGAGCAGTACTTC.

Worth noting for this clone: Other DNA sequences from this sample encode an identical CDR3 as well. The chain uses TRBV5-6 and TRBJ1-1; maybe TRBD1 (6 bases). V was shortened by 4 bases and J by 4 bases, with 8 bases between the two germline ends. This CDR3 comprises 12 residues. The V gene's germline CDR1 is SGHDT and CDR2 YYEEEE. The CDR3 reads CASSLRGTEAFF. In nucleotides, the CDR3 is TGTGCCAGCAGCCTCAGGGGCACTGAAGCTTTCTTT.

The chain carries TRBV5-5 and TRBJ2-5; D is undetermined. Trimming took 2 bases from V and 5 from J, leaving 22 bases between them. The CDR3 length is 17 residues. CDR1 and CDR2 (germline): SGHKS, YYEKEE (reference sequence). The CDR3 region is CASSLAPGGQAGETQYF. DNA of the CDR3: TGTGCCAGCAGCTTAGCCCCCGGTGGGCAGGCCGGGGAGACCCAGTACTTC.

The chain links TRBV6-5 to TRBJ2-2; no definite D call. This CDR3 is 14 amino acids long. In germline, CDR1 is MNHEY, CDR2 SVGAGI. Trimming removed 3 bases at V and 4 bases at J, with 9 bases between. The CDR3 region is CASSYTTVTGELFF. DNA for the CDR3: TGTGCCAGCAGTTATACGACTGTCACCGGGGAGCTGTTTTTT.

This clone was observed a handful of times. Other DNA sequences of this sample code for an identical CDR3. The J gene is TRBJ2-5, the V gene TRBV5-1, with 9 bases that match TRBD2. Germline V CDR1 and CDR2: SGHRS, YFSETQ. CDR3 length: 14 residues. With 4 bases clipped from V and 2 bases from J, the junction kept 3 bases outside the gene matches. As DNA, the CDR3 is TGCGCCAGCAGCGGCGGGAGGGAACAAGAGACCCAGTACTTC. Protein: CASSGGREQETQYF.

This clone has a single count. The chain recombines TRBV27 with TRBJ2-1, with TRBD1 matching over 10 bases. Germline V gene sequence: CDR1 MNHEY, CDR2 SMNVEV (reference sequence). V gave up 6 bases and J gave up 7 bases; unmatched junction bases: 9. This CDR3 contains 15 residues. Here the CDR3 DNA reads TGTGCCAGCAGGAGGCGACAGGGGGCAGGGAATGAGCAGTTCTTC. This sequence encodes CASRRRQGAGNEQFF.

The chain uses TRBV19 and TRBJ2-2; 11 nucleotides agree with TRBD1. The CDR3 extends over 16 amino acids. From germline, CDR1 is LNHDA and CDR2 SQIVND (reference sequence). V was pared by 5 bases and J by 3 bases, with 5 bases of the junction left unmatched. In nucleotides, the CDR3 is TGTGCCAGTAGTCAACGGGACAGGGGGTACACCGGGGAGCTGTTTTTT. Its protein product is CASSQRDRGYTGELFF.

This sequence joins TRBV7-3 and TRBJ1-5, with D hard to call. CDR1 is SGHTA and CDR2 is FQGTGA in the germline V gene. V lost 5 bases, J lost 3 bases, and 11 bases lay in between. The CDR3 contains 14 residues. The CDR3: CASSPNTVNQPQHF. As DNA, the CDR3 is TGTGCCAGCAGCCCTAATACGGTCAATCAGCCCCAGCATTTT.

This clone was detected a few times. CDR3 residues: CASSLGSRATYEQYF. As DNA, the CDR3 is TGTGCCAGCAGTTTGGGGTCCAGGGCTACCTACGAGCAGTACTTC. The chain combines TRBV28 with TRBJ2-7, with D perhaps matching TRBD1 (5 bases). From germline, CDR1 is MDHEN and CDR2 SYDVKM. Trimming removed 3 bases from V and 2 bases from J, with 14 bases in between. The CDR3 extends over 15 amino acids.

The chain joins TRBV5-1 to TRBJ2-7; D is possibly TRBD1 (6 bases). The CDR3 consists of 20 residues. The V end lost 4 bases, the J end lost 7 bases, and 36 bases lay between the germline ends. Germline V CDR1 and CDR2: SGHRS, YFSETQ. CDR3 nucleotides: TGCGCCAGCAGCAACCCAAAAATACAACTTGACCGGGACAAGTGGGGGGAGCAGTACTTC. Translated, it gives CASSNPKIQLDRDKWGEQYF.

The genes are TRBV21-1 and TRBJ1-3. TRBV21-1 is tagged as a pseudogene. The CDR3 contains 16 residues. The CDR3 loop is CASSNFGQLSGNTIYF. CDR3 coding DNA: TGTGCCAGCAGCAATTTCGGGCAATTAAGTGGAAACACCATATATTTT.

The chain employs TRBV7-9 and TRBJ1-3; D is unresolved. Germline V CDR1 and CDR2: SEHNR, FQNEAQ (reference sequence). The CDR3 runs to 15 residues. The V gene lost 3 bases and the J gene lost 0 bases, with 9 bases spanning the gap. In DNA, the CDR3 is TGTGCCAGCAGCTTTGGACGTAGCTCTGGAAACACCATATATTTT. Protein sequence: CASSFGRSSGNTIYF.